These 24 T cell receptor beta chains share one sample of origin, sequenced in a study of a mutant IDH1 vaccine in newly diagnosed glioma. The table came from immunoSEQ multiplex PCR; TCRdb's copy has only in-frame clones and leaves some out. The sample has some 16,000 clones, 70% to 80% seen once; the top ten hold 9% to 10%. The time point denotes: baseline, week 1 (first vaccination visit). The sample's treatment: pre-vaccination baseline after standard-of-care therapy. The sequenced sample was PBMCs, obtained from a glioma patient treated with radiotherapy, temozolomide or both. These receptors were collected from a man in his forties with glioma.

This chain connects TRBV14 to TRBJ1-1; D remains ambiguous. V lost 6 bases and J lost 6, with 8 bases in between. Germline CDR1 reads SGHDN; CDR2 reads FVKESK. The CDR3 loop spans 11 amino acids. CDR3 region: CASSSTPEAFF. The CDR3 bases are TGTGCCAGCAGTTCAACCCCTGAAGCTTTCTTT.

This clone showed up just once. The V and J genes are TRBV7-2 and TRBJ2-2, with 8 bases fitting TRBD2. The CDR3 has 16 amino acids. Germline assignment: CDR1 SGHTA and CDR2 FQGNSA. Unmatched junction bases numbered 0, after V lost 0 bases and J lost 0 bases. CDR3 sequence: CASSLAAGANTGELFF. The CDR3 DNA reads TGTGCCAGCAGCTTAGCAGCGGGAGCGAACACCGGGGAGCTGTTTTTT.

This chain connects TRBV23-1 to TRBJ1-1; D ambiguous. TRBV23-1 is an open reading frame whose function is uncertain. This CDR3 is 13 amino acids long. The V end was cut by 1 base, the J end by 2 bases, with 5 bases between. The CDR3 reads CASSQFPNTEAFF. CDR3 bases: TGCGCCAGCAGTCAATTCCCCAACACTGAAGCTTTCTTT.

V is TRBV6-5 and J is TRBJ1-2, with TRBD1 matching 7 bases. CDR3 length: 16 amino acids. Germline CDR1 and CDR2: MNHEY and SVGAGI. V was clipped by 2 bases and J by 8 bases; unmatched bases: 14. The CDR3 sequence: CASSYVGGTDRGGYTF. DNA for the CDR3: TGTGCCAGCAGTTACGTAGGGGGGACAGATCGAGGGGGCTACACCTTC.

This clone has a handful of counts. This sequence joins TRBV14 and TRBJ1-2; TRBD1 might be the D (5 bases). Germline V gene sequence: CDR1 SGHDN, CDR2 FVKESK. Deletions cut 0 bases from V and 9 bases from J, with 17 bases between. The CDR3 contains 15 residues. CDR3 amino acids: CASSQDQGTLGSYTF. The CDR3, as DNA: TGTGCCAGCAGCCAAGATCAAGGGACCCTGGGGAGCTACACCTTC.

J is TRBJ2-3 and V is TRBV4-3, with 14 bases identical to TRBD2. Germline-derived CDR1 and CDR2 are LGHNA and YSLEER. This CDR3 spans 16 amino acids. V shed 1 base and J 4 bases; nucleotides not matched to a gene: 1. As DNA, the CDR3 is TGCGCCAGCAGCCAAGGACTAGCGGGAGGGCCAGATACGCAGTATTTT. This sequence encodes CASSQGLAGGPDTQYF.

V usage is TRBV19 and J usage is TRBJ2-1; TRBD1 might be the D (5 bases). Germline assignment: CDR1 LNHDA and CDR2 SQIVND (reference sequence). Trimming took off 1 base at V and 8 bases at J, with 15 bases between the two ends. This CDR3 spans 15 amino acids. DNA for the CDR3: TGTGCCAGTAGTATAGGTCTAGGGGTAGAGGATGAGCAGTTCTTC. Translated: CASSIGLGVEDEQFF. The entire variable domain, with the rest obtained from reference TRBV19 and TRBJ2-1, is as follows: DGGITQSPKYLFRKEGQNVTLSCEQNLNHDAMYWYRQDPGQGLRLIYYSQIVNDFQKGDIAEGYSVSREKKESFPLTVTSAQKNPTAFYLCASSIGLGVEDEQFFGPGTRLTVL.

This clone came up a few times. The chain carries TRBV16 and TRBJ1-3; D is undetermined. This CDR3 comprises 14 residues. Germline V gives CDR1 KGHSY, CDR2 FQNENV. V was clipped by 0 bases and J by 1 base, with 4 bases between them. CDR3 in amino acids: CASSQSTSGNTIYF. The CDR3 DNA reads as TGTGCCAGCAGCCAATCAACGTCTGGAAACACCATATATTTT.

The chain employs TRBV2 and TRBJ2-3; perhaps TRBD2 as D (6 bases). The germline V gene has CDR1 SNHLY and CDR2 FYNNEI. The V end was cut by 7 bases, the J end by 6 bases, with 11 bases between. The CDR3 runs 12 residues. The CDR3 DNA follows: TGTGCCAGCAAGACTGGGGGGGATACGCAGTATTTT. Translation gives CASKTGGDTQYF.

About this clone: Different DNA sequences within this sample yield the same CDR3. The J gene is TRBJ1-4, the V gene TRBV7-8, with 9 positions matching TRBD1. Germline V gene lookup returns CDR1 SGHVS and CDR2 FQNEAQ. The V and J ends lost 6 bases and 5 bases, in that order; junction bases with no gene match: 4. This CDR3 contains 14 residues. The CDR3 sequence: CASSRGQGNEKLFF. The CDR3 DNA is TGTGCCAGCAGTAGGGGACAGGGAAATGAAAAACTGTTTTTT.

V gene TRBV10-1 combines with J gene TRBJ2-7; D uncertain. The V gene's germline CDR1 is WNHNN and CDR2 SYGVQD (reference sequence). The CDR3 sequence is 14 residues long. V was trimmed by 0 bases and J by 4 bases, leaving 10 bases between them. Here the CDR3 DNA reads TGCGCCAGCAGTGAGTCGCCGAGATCTTACGAGCAGTACTTC. Its protein product is CASSESPRSYEQYF.

V and J are TRBV6-5 and TRBJ2-3; D unclear. Trimming shortened V by 1 base and J by 1 base, and 3 bases separated the two germline ends. Germline CDR1 is MNHEY and CDR2 is SVGAGI. The CDR3 runs 13 residues. CDR3 bases: TGTGCCAGCAGTTACTTACGCACAGATACGCAGTATTTT. Translated: CASSYLRTDTQYF.

The chain recombines TRBV12-5 with TRBJ1-3; D call uncertain. V dropped 6 bases and J dropped 4 bases, with 4 bases sitting between them. The CDR3 has 11 residues. From germline, CDR1 is LGHNT and CDR2 FRNRAP. CDR3 bases: TGTGCTAGTGGGACCGGAAACACCATATATTTT. It translates to CASGTGNTIYF. The complete variable domain, with remaining parts taken from reference TRBV12-5 and TRBJ1-3, reads DARVTQTPRHKVTEMGQEVTMRCQPILGHNTVFWYRQTMMQGLELLAYFRNRAPLDDSGMPKDRFSAEMPDATLATLKIQPSEPRDSAVYFCASGTGNTIYFGEGSWLTVV.

CDR3 nucleotide sequence: TGCGCCAGCAGCCGAGCGGGGAGAACCTCTTGGACAGATACGCAGTATTTT. Translating it yields CASSRAGRTSWTDTQYF. V and J are TRBV4-1 and TRBJ2-3; 7 bases agree with TRBD2. This CDR3 comprises 17 residues. V lost 4 bases, J lost 3 bases, and 13 bases stayed unmatched. Germline loops: CDR1 MGHRA, CDR2 YSYEKL.

The V call is TRBV10-2, the J call TRBJ1-5; D possibly corresponds to TRBD1 (6 bases). Germline lookup yields CDR1 WSHSY and CDR2 SAAADI. V was pared by 6 bases and J by 0 bases, with 9 bases between. The length of the CDR3 is 14 residues. This chain's CDR3 is CASRQGNSNQPQHF. CDR3 nucleotides: TGCGCCAGCAGACAGGGTAATAGCAATCAGCCCCAGCATTTT.

The chain uses TRBV7-9 and TRBJ2-3; perhaps D is TRBD1 or TRBD2 (5 bases each). Germline V lookup: CDR1 SEHNR, CDR2 FQNEAQ (reference sequence). V lost 5 bases, J lost 0 bases, and 9 bases lay in between. The CDR3 has 14 residues. The chain's CDR3 is CASSSRDSTDTQYF. DNA of the CDR3: TGTGCCAGCAGCAGCCGGGACAGCACAGATACGCAGTATTTT.

The chain recombines TRBV29-1 with TRBJ1-1; D not certain. Germline loops: CDR1 SQVTM, CDR2 ANQGSEA. V lost 3 bases and J lost 0, with 8 bases in between. The CDR3 runs 13 residues. For the CDR3, the DNA is TGCAGCGTTGAGCGGGTGGTGAACACTGAAGCTTTCTTT. Amino acid sequence: CSVERVVNTEAFF.

This chain connects TRBV4-2 to TRBJ1-3; TRBD1 aligns across 9 bases. V lost 2 bases and J lost 4; bases outside the gene matches: 6. The CDR3 totals 16 residues. The germline V gene has CDR1 LGHNA and CDR2 YNFKEQ. DNA for the CDR3: TGTGCCAGCAGCCAACATTCGGGACAGGGCGGAAACACCATATATTTT. As protein: CASSQHSGQGGNTIYF.

The V and J genes are TRBV7-2 and TRBJ2-1; D uncertain. The V end was cut by 5 bases, the J end by 9 bases, with 14 bases between. Looked up from germline, CDR1 is SGHTA and CDR2 is FQGNSA. The length of the CDR3 is 13 residues. The CDR3 coding sequence is TGTGCCAGCAGCCAAGGGCCCCCTACTGAGCAGTTCTTC. Translating it yields CASSQGPPTEQFF.

The rearrangement joins TRBV7-6 to TRBJ2-2, with D perhaps matching TRBD2 (5 bases). V was trimmed by 8 bases and J by 6 bases, leaving 13 bases between them. Per the germline V gene, CDR1 is SGHVS and CDR2 is FNYEAQ. The CDR3 loop spans 13 amino acids. CDR3 DNA: TGTGCCAGCCGAGGGCTAGCTCCCGGGGAGCTGTTTTTT. Its protein product is CASRGLAPGELFF.

The chain uses TRBV5-6 and TRBJ1-3; D remains unclear. The V and J ends lost 2 bases and 0 bases respectively, with 9 bases between them. This CDR3 has 15 amino acids. From germline, CDR1 is SGHDT and CDR2 YYEEEE. This CDR3 reads CASSFWAPSGNTIYF. Written as DNA, the CDR3 is TGTGCCAGCAGCTTCTGGGCGCCCTCTGGAAACACCATATATTTT.

In DNA, the CDR3 is TGTGCCAGCAGCGCCCCGCTAGCGGGGACGAACACCGGGGAGCTGTTTTTT. It translates to CASSAPLAGTNTGELFF. The rearrangement links TRBV9 to TRBJ2-2, with TRBD2 matching over 9 bases. V trimming: 3 bases; J trimming: 0 bases; junction bases outside the gene matches: 6. Looked up from germline, CDR1 is SGDLS and CDR2 is YYNGEE. The CDR3 is made up of 17 amino acids.

The chain employs TRBV7-2 and TRBJ2-1; a possible D gene is TRBD2 (6 bases). The CDR3 sequence is 12 residues long. Deletions cut 1 base from V and 15 bases from J, with 13 bases between. Germline V gives CDR1 SGHTA, CDR2 FQGNSA. The CDR3 loop is CASSLGEEVPFF. The DNA for the CDR3 is TGTGCCAGCAGCTTAGGGGAGGAGGTTCCGTTCTTC.

The gene calls are TRBV5-5 and TRBJ1-5; 10 positions agree with TRBD1. The V segment lost 3 bases and the J segment 2 bases; nucleotides outside the gene matches: 2. The CDR3 is made up of 15 amino acids. Looked up from germline, CDR1 is SGHKS and CDR2 is YYEKEE (reference sequence). The CDR3 loop reads CASSSGQGGNQPQHF. CDR3 in DNA: TGTGCCAGCAGCTCAGGACAGGGGGGCAATCAGCCCCAGCATTTT.